These 26 T cell receptor beta chains came from one sample sequenced in a study of vaccination and CD4 T cells after COVID-19. An Oncomine TCR Beta short-read assay was used to sequence the DNA from cultured CD4+ T cells. Using the QIAamp micro DNA kit, genomic DNA was extracted from the CD4+ T cells that had been cultured. One entry per CDR3 protein, called by TCRdb with MiXCR from the PCR reads. The sample holds some 10,000 distinct CDR3 sequences, under 35% seen once. Documented treatment: approximately 9-day PBMC culture with coronavirus spike peptide pools or control peptides (ViraFEST assay). The unexposed donor gave CD4+ T cells before the COVID-19 pandemic (2011-2018). Which antigens these TCRs recognize remains unknown. The material sequenced was CD4+ T cells from blood, cultured in vitro. All receptors come from a human donor in good health.

The sample holds one count of this clonotype. The chain combines TRBV6-1 with TRBJ1-3, with a weak D call TRBD1 (5 bases). CDR3 length: 16 residues. Between the trimmed V and J ends, which lost 4 bases and 0 bases, there was a span of 13 bases. CDR1 is MNHNS and CDR2 is SASEGT in the germline V gene. The CDR3 protein is CASSAQGRNSGNTIYF. In DNA, the CDR3 is TGTGCCAGCAGTGCCCAGGGACGGAACTCTGGAAACACCATATATTTT.

This clonotype was seen only a few times. V and J are TRBV7-3 and TRBJ1-6; perhaps TRBD1 as D (5 bases). Between the trimmed V and J ends, which lost 1 base and 12 bases, there was a span of 10 bases. Germline CDR1 reads SGHTA; CDR2 reads FQGTGA. This CDR3 comprises 13 residues. The CDR3 here is CASSLRGGEPLHF. Here the CDR3 DNA reads TGTGCCAGCAGCTTAAGGGGCGGCGAACCCCTCCACTTT.

This sequence joins TRBV28 and TRBJ2-1; the match to TRBD2 covers 10 bases. Germline trimming cut 5 bases from V and 5 bases from J; bases unmatched to any gene: 12. The CDR3 sequence is 17 residues long. Germline CDR1 reads MDHEN; CDR2 reads SYDVKM. DNA for the CDR3: TGTGCCAGCAGTCACGGATGGCTTAGCGGGGGGAACAATGAGCAGTTCTTC. Its translation: CASSHGWLSGGNNEQFF.

This clonotype was seen more than once but under ten times. The V gene is TRBV4-1, the J gene TRBJ1-2, with TRBD1 matching 7 bases. The CDR3 is 14 amino acids. CDR1 and CDR2 (germline): MGHRA, YSYEKL. V gave up 2 bases and J gave up 8 bases; unmatched junction bases: 8. CDR3 in DNA: TGCGCCAGCAGCCAACCAACCGGGACAGAGGGCTACACCTTC. Translating gives CASSQPTGTEGYTF.

In its sample, this clonotype was seen a few times. This sequence joins TRBV7-9 and TRBJ1-6, with 7 bases fitting TRBD1. The CDR3 runs 19 residues. Trimming removed 5 bases from V and 0 bases from J; junction bases left unmatched: 13. Per germline, CDR1 SEHNR and CDR2 FQNEAQ (reference sequence). CDR3 nucleotide sequence: TGTGCCAGCAGCCCCGCGGGGGGCAGGGGGTACTCCTATAATTCACCCCTCCACTTT. As protein: CASSPAGGRGYSYNSPLHF. The whole variable domain, remainder taken from reference TRBV7-9 and TRBJ1-6, is DTGVSQNPRHKITKRGQNVTFRCDPISEHNRLYWYRQTLGQGPEFLTYFQNEAQLEKSRLLSDRFSAERPKGSFSTLEIQRTEQGDSAMYLCASSPAGGRGYSYNSPLHFGNGTRLTVT.

V gene TRBV28 combines with J gene TRBJ2-5, with D hard to call. Germline lookup yields CDR1 MDHEN and CDR2 SYDVKM. Trimming left V 0 bases short and J 3 bases short, with 2 bases between. The CDR3 covers 12 residues. CDR3 bases: TGTGCCAGCAGTTTATGGAAAGAGACCCAGTACTTC. Its protein is CASSLWKETQYF.

This clonotype was counted between two and nine times. Germline and junction disagree at one end, which may indicate a read error. The chain has TRBV7-7 and TRBJ2-5; D is ambiguous. Looked up from germline, CDR1 is SSHAT and CDR2 is FNYEAQ (reference sequence). This CDR3 is built from 15 residues. In DNA form, the CDR3 reads TGTGCTAGCAGCTTAGGTGGGCCCTCCCAAGAGACCCAGTACTTC. This sequence encodes CASSLGGPSQETQYF.

A few counts support this clonotype. The genes are TRBV7-2 and TRBJ2-1; 8 bases fit TRBD2. The V gene's germline CDR1 is SGHTA and CDR2 FQGNSA. V lost 4 bases, J lost 8 bases, and 7 bases stayed unmatched. The CDR3 has 14 amino acids. CDR3 nucleotide sequence: TGTGCCAGCAGCTCCCAGGGAGCGGGAGATGAGCAGTTCTTC. Translated: CASSSQGAGDEQFF.

The J gene is TRBJ1-2, the V gene TRBV28, with a tentative D call TRBD1 (5 bases). The V and J ends lost 3 bases and 7 bases respectively, with 12 bases between them. The CDR3 runs 13 residues. CDR1 MDHEN and CDR2 SYDVKM come from the germline V gene. The CDR3 bases are TGTGCCAGCAGTTTTTTGGGGCGACGTGGCTACACCTTC. Translation gives CASSFLGRRGYTF.

This clonotype has a single count. V usage is TRBV5-1 and J usage is TRBJ1-2, with D tentatively TRBD1 (5 bases). V gave up 2 bases and J gave up 7 bases, with 15 bases separating them. Germline CDR1 and CDR2: SGHRS and YFSETQ. The CDR3 sequence is 14 residues long. DNA of the CDR3: TGCGCCAGCAGCTTCGGGACGGCCGCTCGTGGCTACACCTTC. Protein product: CASSFGTAARGYTF.

The J gene is TRBJ2-3, the V gene TRBV5-1; TRBD2 aligns across 8 bases. There are 16 residues in the CDR3. Per germline, CDR1 SGHRS and CDR2 YFSETQ. The junction had 10 bases not matched to a gene; V was cut back by 4 bases and J by 3 bases. CDR3 amino acids: CASSPPGSGTTDTQYF. The CDR3 DNA follows: TGCGCCAGCAGCCCTCCTGGTAGCGGGACGACAGATACGCAGTATTTT. The entire variable domain, with the rest obtained from reference TRBV5-1 and TRBJ2-3, is as follows: KAGVTQTPRYLIKTRGQQVTLSCSPISGHRSVSWYQQTPGQGLQFLFEYFSETQRNKGNFPGRFSGRQFSNSRSEMNVSTLELGDSALYLCASSPPGSGTTDTQYFGPGTRLTVL.

This clonotype has a handful of counts. The rearrangement links TRBV15 to TRBJ2-4; D ambiguous. The V gene lost 4 bases and the J gene lost 0 bases, with 7 bases spanning the gap. CDR1 is LNHNV and CDR2 is YYDKDF in the germline V gene (reference sequence). This CDR3 comprises 14 residues. The CDR3, as DNA: TGTGCCACCAGCACAGCAGGAGCCAAAAACATTCAGTACTTC. Translated: CATSTAGAKNIQYF.

J is TRBJ2-1 and V is TRBV28; D ambiguous. V was clipped by 6 bases and J by 15 bases, with 21 bases between them. Germline CDR1 MDHEN, CDR2 SYDVKM. This CDR3 has 13 residues. This chain's CDR3 is CASRPTAVGGLFF. The CDR3 nucleotides read TGTGCCAGCAGGCCTACCGCCGTTGGCGGATTGTTCTTC.

This sequence joins TRBV19 and TRBJ2-5, with a weak D call TRBD1 (6 bases). With 5 bases removed from V and 5 bases from J, the gap between germline ends came to 12 bases. Germline CDR1 and CDR2: LNHDA and SQIVND (reference sequence). The CDR3 loop spans 13 amino acids. The CDR3 loop is CASSEGHGETQYF. CDR3 in DNA: TGTGCCAGTAGTGAGGGACACGGGGAGACCCAGTACTTC.

V gene TRBV7-3 combines with J gene TRBJ2-3, with 8 bases that match TRBD2. Losses at the gene ends were 5 bases for V and 8 bases for J; bases not matched to a gene: 12. The CDR3 extends over 15 amino acids. Germline lookup yields CDR1 SGHTA and CDR2 FQGTGA. DNA for the CDR3: TGTGCCAGCAGCCCTGACGCGGGAGGTTGGGGTACGCAGTATTTT. Its translation is CASSPDAGGWGTQYF.

The chain joins TRBV5-1 to TRBJ2-1, with D possibly called TRBD1 or TRBD2 (7 bases each). The CDR3 spans 17 residues. With 0 bases removed from V and 3 bases from J, the gap between germline ends came to 16 bases. Germline V gene lookup returns CDR1 SGHRS and CDR2 YFSETQ. CDR3 region: CASSLDRGGGFYNEQFF. In nucleotides, the CDR3 is TGCGCCAGCAGCTTGGATCGGGGAGGGGGCTTCTACAATGAGCAGTTCTTC. The full variable domain, with the rest looked up from reference TRBV5-1 and TRBJ2-1, is KAGVTQTPRYLIKTRGQQVTLSCSPISGHRSVSWYQQTPGQGLQFLFEYFSETQRNKGNFPGRFSGRQFSNSRSEMNVSTLELGDSALYLCASSLDRGGGFYNEQFFGPGTRLTVL.

This chain joins TRBV6-1 and TRBJ2-5; no reliable D call. This CDR3 has 11 residues. Germline V gene data show CDR1 as MNHNS and CDR2 as SASEGT. Trimming stripped 5 bases from V and 5 bases from J, with 6 bases between. In DNA form, the CDR3 reads TGTGCCAGCAGTCTCGGGGAGACCCAGTACTTC. It translates to CASSLGETQYF.

About this clonotype itself: One end of the junction varies from germline; a read error may be responsible. This chain links TRBV28 with TRBJ2-7, with D possibly TRBD1 on 6 matching bases. CDR3 length equals 13 residues. The germline gives CDR1 MDHEN, CDR2 SYDVKM. DNA for the CDR3: TGTACCAGCAGTACAGGGAATTCCTACGAGCAGTACTTC. Amino acids: CTSSTGNSYEQYF.

There are a few counts of this clonotype. The chain employs TRBV20-1 and TRBJ2-3; TRBD2 matches 7 bases. This CDR3 is 15 amino acids long. Germline V CDR1 and CDR2: DFQATT, SNEGSKA (reference sequence). With V trimmed by 1 base and J by 2 bases, 6 bases remained unmatched. In nucleotides, the CDR3 is TGCAGTGCTAGAGGTGTGCGGGGGTACACAGATACGCAGTATTTT. Its translation: CSARGVRGYTDTQYF.

The chain employs TRBV7-9 and TRBJ1-1; 7 bases are a match to TRBD1. J lost 0 bases, V lost 5 bases, and 9 bases had no gene match. Germline-derived CDR1 and CDR2 are SEHNR and FQNEAQ (reference sequence). The CDR3 length is 16 residues. The CDR3 sequence: CASSLRQGFMNTEAFF. In DNA, the CDR3 is TGTGCCAGCAGCCTCCGACAGGGTTTCATGAACACTGAAGCTTTCTTT.

This rearrangement joins TRBV28 to TRBJ1-1; 8 nucleotides match TRBD1. Germline CDR1 and CDR2: MDHEN and SYDVKM. Losses at the gene ends were 3 bases for V and 0 bases for J; bases not matched to a gene: 12. The CDR3 consists of 18 residues. CDR3 sequence reads: CASSFRTGLSLLNTEAFF. In DNA, the CDR3 is TGTGCCAGCAGTTTCCGGACAGGGCTTTCCCTACTGAACACTGAAGCTTTCTTT.

This rearrangement joins TRBV11-3 to TRBJ2-3, with 10 bases lining up with TRBD2. J was trimmed by 6 bases and V by 5 bases; bases with no gene match: 8. The CDR3 spans 15 residues. Germline V gives CDR1 SGHNT, CDR2 YENEEA. The CDR3 nucleotides are TGTGCCAGCAGCCTCTATAGCGGGAGGCGCGATACGCAGTATTTT. Encoded protein: CASSLYSGRRDTQYF. The whole variable domain, remainder taken from reference TRBV11-3 and TRBJ2-3, is EAGVVQSPRYKIIEKKQPVAFWCNPISGHNTLYWYLQNLGQGPELLIRYENEEAVDDSQLPKDRFSAERLKGVDSTLKIQPAELGDSAVYLCASSLYSGRRDTQYFGPGTRLTVL.

The chain links TRBV28 to TRBJ2-7; D gene ambiguous. CDR1 is MDHEN, CDR2 SYDVKM, per germline. The CDR3 is 15 residues long. The V end was cut by 3 bases, the J end by 1 base, with 13 bases between. The CDR3 sequence: CASSFDGEVSYEQYF. As DNA, the CDR3 is TGTGCCAGCAGTTTCGACGGAGAGGTATCCTACGAGCAGTACTTC.

This rearrangement joins TRBV15 to TRBJ1-2; no clear D gene. The V gene lost 2 bases and the J gene lost 7 bases, with 8 bases spanning the gap. This CDR3 has 12 amino acids. The germline gives CDR1 LNHNV, CDR2 YYDKDF (reference sequence). The CDR3 is CATSRYGGGYTF. DNA for the CDR3: TGTGCCACCAGCAGATATGGAGGTGGCTACACCTTC.

The sample holds a few counts of this clonotype. The chain couples TRBV18 to TRBJ2-7; 10 bases are shared with TRBD1. This CDR3 spans 14 amino acids. The ends lost 5 bases at V and 7 bases at J; junction bases unmatched: 8. From germline, CDR1 is KGHSH and CDR2 LQKENI. CDR3 nucleotides: TGTGCCAGCTCAGTTGGACAGGGGGAGAGGGAGCAGTACTTC. Translated, it gives CASSVGQGEREQYF.

This clonotype turned up a few times. The V gene is TRBV28, the J gene TRBJ1-2; a weak D match, TRBD1 (5 bases). Germline values: CDR1 MDHEN, CDR2 SYDVKM. V shed 6 bases and J shed 7 bases, with 18 bases lying between them. The CDR3 runs 14 residues. Here the CDR3 DNA reads TGTGCCAGCAGGCCAGGGTCGAGGATCCCTGGCTACACCTTC. Translation: CASRPGSRIPGYTF.